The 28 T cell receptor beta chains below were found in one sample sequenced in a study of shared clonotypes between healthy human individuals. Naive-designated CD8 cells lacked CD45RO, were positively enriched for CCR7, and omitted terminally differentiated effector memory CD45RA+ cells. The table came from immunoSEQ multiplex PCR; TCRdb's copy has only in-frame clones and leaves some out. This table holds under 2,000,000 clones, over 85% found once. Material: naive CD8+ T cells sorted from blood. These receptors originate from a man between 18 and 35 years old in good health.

Written as DNA, the CDR3 is TGTGCCTGGGGCCCCCCCGGGGGCACTGAAGCTTTCTTT. Its translation: CAWGPPGGTEAFF. The chain carries TRBV30 and TRBJ1-1; D might be TRBD1 (5 bases). V lost 5 bases to trimming and J lost 4 bases, with 14 bases between them. Germline V gene lookup returns CDR1 GTSNPN and CDR2 SVGIG (reference sequence). This CDR3 has 13 amino acids.

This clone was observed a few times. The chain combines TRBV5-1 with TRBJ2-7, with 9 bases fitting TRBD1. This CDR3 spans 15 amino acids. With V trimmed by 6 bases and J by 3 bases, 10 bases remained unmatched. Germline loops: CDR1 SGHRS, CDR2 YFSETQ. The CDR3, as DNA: TGCGCCAGCAACCCCGGGACAGGGATAATCTACGAGCAGTACTTC. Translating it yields CASNPGTGIIYEQYF.

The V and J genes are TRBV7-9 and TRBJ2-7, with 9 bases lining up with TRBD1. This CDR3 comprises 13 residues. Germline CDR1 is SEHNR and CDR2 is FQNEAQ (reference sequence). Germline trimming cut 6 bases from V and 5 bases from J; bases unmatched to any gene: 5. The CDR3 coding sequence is TGTGCCAGCAGAGGGACAGGGCTTGACGAGCAGTACTTC. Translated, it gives CASRGTGLDEQYF.

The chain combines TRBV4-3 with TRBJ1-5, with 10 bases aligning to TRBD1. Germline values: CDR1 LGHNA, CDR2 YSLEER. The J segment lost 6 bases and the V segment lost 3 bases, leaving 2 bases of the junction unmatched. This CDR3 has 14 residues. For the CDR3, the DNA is TGCGCCAGCAGCCAGGGGACAGGGGCTCAGCCCCAGCATTTT. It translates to CASSQGTGAQPQHF.

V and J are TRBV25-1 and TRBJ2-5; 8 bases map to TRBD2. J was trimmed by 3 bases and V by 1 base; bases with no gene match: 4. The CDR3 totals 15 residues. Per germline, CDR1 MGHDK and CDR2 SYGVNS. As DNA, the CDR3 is TGTGCCAGCAGTGAATTAGAGCGGGGGAAAGAGACCCAGTACTTC. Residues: CASSELERGKETQYF.

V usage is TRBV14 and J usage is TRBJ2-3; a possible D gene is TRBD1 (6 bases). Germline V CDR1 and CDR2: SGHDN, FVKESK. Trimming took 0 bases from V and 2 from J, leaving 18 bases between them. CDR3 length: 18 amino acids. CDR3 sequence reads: CASSQDFGTSGVTDTQYF. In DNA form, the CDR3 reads TGTGCCAGCAGCCAAGATTTTGGGACGTCAGGGGTCACAGATACGCAGTATTTT.

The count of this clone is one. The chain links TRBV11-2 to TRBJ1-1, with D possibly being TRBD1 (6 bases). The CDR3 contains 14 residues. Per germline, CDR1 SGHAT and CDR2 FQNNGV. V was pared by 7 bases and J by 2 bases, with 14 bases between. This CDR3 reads CASILRGANTEAFF. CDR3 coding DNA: TGTGCCAGCATCCTTAGGGGGGCAAACACTGAAGCTTTCTTT.

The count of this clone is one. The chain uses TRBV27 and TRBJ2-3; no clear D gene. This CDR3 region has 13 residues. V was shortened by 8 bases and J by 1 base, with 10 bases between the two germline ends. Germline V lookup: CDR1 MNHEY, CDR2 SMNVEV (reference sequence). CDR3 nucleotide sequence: TGTGCCAGCTGGGAACTCCGCACAGATACGCAGTATTTT. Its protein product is CASWELRTDTQYF.

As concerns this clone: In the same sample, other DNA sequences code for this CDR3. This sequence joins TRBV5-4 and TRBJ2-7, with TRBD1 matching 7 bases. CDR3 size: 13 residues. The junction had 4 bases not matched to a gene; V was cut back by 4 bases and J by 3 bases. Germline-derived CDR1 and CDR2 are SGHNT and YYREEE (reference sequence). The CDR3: CASSPGDSYEQYF. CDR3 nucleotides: TGTGCCAGCAGCCCAGGGGACAGCTACGAGCAGTACTTC. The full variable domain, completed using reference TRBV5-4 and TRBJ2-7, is ETGVTQSPTHLIKTRGQQVTLRCSSQSGHNTVSWYQQALGQGPQFIFQYYREEENGRGNFPPRFSGLQFPNYSSELNVNALELDDSALYLCASSPGDSYEQYFGPGTRLTVT.

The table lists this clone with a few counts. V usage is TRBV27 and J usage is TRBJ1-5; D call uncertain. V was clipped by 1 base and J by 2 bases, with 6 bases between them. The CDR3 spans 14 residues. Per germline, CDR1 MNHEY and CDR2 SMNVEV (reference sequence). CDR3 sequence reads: CASSLWQGNQPQHF. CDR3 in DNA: TGTGCCAGCAGTTTATGGCAGGGCAATCAGCCCCAGCATTTT.

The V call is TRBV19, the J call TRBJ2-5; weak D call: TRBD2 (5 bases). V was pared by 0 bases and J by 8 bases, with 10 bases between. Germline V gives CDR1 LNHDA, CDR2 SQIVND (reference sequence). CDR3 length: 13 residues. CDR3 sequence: CASSIDSEGTQYF. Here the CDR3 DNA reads TGTGCCAGTAGTATAGATAGCGAGGGTACCCAGTACTTC.

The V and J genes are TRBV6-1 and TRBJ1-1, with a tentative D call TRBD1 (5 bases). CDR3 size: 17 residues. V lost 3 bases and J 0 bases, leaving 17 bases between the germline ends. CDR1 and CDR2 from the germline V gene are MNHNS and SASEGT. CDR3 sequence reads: CASSDTGAKDLNTEAFF. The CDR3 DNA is TGTGCCAGCAGTGACACCGGGGCAAAAGATTTGAACACTGAAGCTTTCTTT.

CDR3 DNA: TGTGCCAGCAGCGAGGGGACAGGGGGAGAAAAACTGTTTTTT. Translating gives CASSEGTGGEKLFF. The chain recombines TRBV9 with TRBJ1-4; TRBD1 aligns across 11 bases. From germline, CDR1 is SGDLS and CDR2 YYNGEE. V shed 3 bases and J 8 bases; nucleotides not matched to a gene: 3. The CDR3 is 14 amino acids.

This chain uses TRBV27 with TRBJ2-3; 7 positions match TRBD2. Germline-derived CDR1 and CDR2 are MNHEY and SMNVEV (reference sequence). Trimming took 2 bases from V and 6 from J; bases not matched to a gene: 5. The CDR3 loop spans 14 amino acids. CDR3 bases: TGTGCCAGCAGTTTAGGGGGGGACGTGGATACGCAGTATTTT. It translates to CASSLGGDVDTQYF.

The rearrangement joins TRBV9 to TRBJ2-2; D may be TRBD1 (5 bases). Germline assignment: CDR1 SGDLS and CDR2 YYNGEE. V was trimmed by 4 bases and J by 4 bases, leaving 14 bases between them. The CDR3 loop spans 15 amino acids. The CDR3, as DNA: TGTGCCAGCAGCCCTACAGGCTCTGGCACCGGGGAGCTGTTTTTT. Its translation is CASSPTGSGTGELFF.

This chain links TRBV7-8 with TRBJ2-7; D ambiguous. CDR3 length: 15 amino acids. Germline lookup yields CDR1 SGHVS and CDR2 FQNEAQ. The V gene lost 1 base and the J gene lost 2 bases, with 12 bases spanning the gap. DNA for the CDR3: TGTGCCAGCAGCTTAGAGTGGACCAGAACCTACGAGCAGTACTTC. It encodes CASSLEWTRTYEQYF.

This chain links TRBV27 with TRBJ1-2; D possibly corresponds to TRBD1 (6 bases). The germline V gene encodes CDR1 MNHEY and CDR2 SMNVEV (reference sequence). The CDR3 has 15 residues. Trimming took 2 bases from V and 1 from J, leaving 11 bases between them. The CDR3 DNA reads TGTGCCAGCAGTTTACAGGGGCCATATAACTATGGCTACACCTTC. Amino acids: CASSLQGPYNYGYTF.

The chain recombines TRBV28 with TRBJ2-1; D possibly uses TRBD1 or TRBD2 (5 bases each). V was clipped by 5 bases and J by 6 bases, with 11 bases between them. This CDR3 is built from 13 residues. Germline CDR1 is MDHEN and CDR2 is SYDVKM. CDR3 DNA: TGTGCCAGCAGTCCGGGGACGGGCAATGAGCAGTTCTTC. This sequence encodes CASSPGTGNEQFF.

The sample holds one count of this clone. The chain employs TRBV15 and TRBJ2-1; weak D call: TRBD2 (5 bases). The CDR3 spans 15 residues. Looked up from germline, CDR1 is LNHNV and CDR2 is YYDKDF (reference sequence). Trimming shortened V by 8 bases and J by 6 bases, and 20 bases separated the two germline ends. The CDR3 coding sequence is TGTGCCACCCTAACCCCGGGGTTCGGTGGCAATGAGCAGTTCTTC. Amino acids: CATLTPGFGGNEQFF.

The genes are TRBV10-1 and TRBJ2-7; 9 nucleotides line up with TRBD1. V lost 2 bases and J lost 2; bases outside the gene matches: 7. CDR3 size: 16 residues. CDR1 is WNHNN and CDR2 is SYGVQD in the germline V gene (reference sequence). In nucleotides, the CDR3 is TGCGCCAGCAGTGAGACAAACAGGGGGCTCACCTACGAGCAGTACTTC. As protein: CASSETNRGLTYEQYF.

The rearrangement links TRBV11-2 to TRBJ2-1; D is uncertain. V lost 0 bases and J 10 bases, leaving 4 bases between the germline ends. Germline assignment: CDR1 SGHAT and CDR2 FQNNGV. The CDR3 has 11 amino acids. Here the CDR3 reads CASSLEAEQFF. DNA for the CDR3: TGTGCCAGCAGCTTAGAGGCAGAGCAGTTCTTC.

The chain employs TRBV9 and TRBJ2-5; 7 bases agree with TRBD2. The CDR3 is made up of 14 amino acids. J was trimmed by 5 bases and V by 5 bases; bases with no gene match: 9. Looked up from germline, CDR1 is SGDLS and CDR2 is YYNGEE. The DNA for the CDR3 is TGTGCCAGCAGTGAGTCCGGGGGAGGGGAGACCCAGTACTTC. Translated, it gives CASSESGGGETQYF.

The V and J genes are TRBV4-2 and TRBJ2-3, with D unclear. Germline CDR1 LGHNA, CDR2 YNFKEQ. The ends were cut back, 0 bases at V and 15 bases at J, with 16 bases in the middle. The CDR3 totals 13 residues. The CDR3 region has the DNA TGTGCCAGCAGCCAAGAACTCCCGTGGGAAAAATATTTT. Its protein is CASSQELPWEKYF.

The CDR3 loop is CASSPLAGEHEQYF. In nucleotides, the CDR3 is TGTGCCAGCAGTCCACTAGCGGGGGAGCACGAGCAGTACTTC. The V call is TRBV7-2, the J call TRBJ2-7; 11 bases fit TRBD2. The length of the CDR3 is 14 residues. The V and J ends lost 6 bases and 5 bases, in that order; junction bases with no gene match: 6. Per the germline V gene, CDR1 is SGHTA and CDR2 is FQGNSA.

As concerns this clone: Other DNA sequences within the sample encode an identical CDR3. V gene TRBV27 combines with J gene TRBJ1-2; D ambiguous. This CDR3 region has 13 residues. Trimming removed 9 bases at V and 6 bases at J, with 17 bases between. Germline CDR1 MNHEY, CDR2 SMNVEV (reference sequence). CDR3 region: CASSLRGGHGYTF. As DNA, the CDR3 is TGTGCCAGTAGCTTACGGGGAGGGCATGGCTACACCTTC.

The CDR3: CASSATGLQETQYF. CDR3 nucleotides: TGTGCCAGCAGCGCCACGGGACTCCAAGAGACCCAGTACTTC. The V gene is TRBV11-2, the J gene TRBJ2-5; possible D gene TRBD2, 6 bases. Germline V gene sequence: CDR1 SGHAT, CDR2 FQNNGV. The length of the CDR3 is 14 residues. Trimming took 5 bases from V and 1 from J, leaving 11 bases between them.

The CDR3 spells CASSQLGGSSYEQYF. The CDR3 nucleotides read TGTGCCAGCAGTCAGTTGGGGGGAAGCTCCTACGAGCAGTACTTC. V and J are TRBV27 and TRBJ2-7; D may be TRBD2 (6 bases). Germline V lookup: CDR1 MNHEY, CDR2 SMNVEV (reference sequence). The CDR3 totals 15 residues. V lost 5 bases, J lost 0 bases, and 14 bases lay in between.

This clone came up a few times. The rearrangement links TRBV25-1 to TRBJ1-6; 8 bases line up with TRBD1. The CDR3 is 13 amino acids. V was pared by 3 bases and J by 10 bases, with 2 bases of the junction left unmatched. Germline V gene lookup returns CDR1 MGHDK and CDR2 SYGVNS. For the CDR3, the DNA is TGTGCCAGCAGTGACAGGGGGCAGTCACCCCTCCACTTT. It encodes CASSDRGQSPLHF.